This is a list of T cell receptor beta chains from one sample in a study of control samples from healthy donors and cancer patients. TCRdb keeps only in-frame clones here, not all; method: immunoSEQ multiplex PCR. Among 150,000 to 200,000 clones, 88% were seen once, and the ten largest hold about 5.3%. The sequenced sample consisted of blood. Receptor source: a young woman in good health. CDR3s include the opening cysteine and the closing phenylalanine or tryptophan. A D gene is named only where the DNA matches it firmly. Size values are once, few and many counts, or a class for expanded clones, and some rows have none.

TGCAGCGCTTATCAGGGGGATGGCTACACCTTC,CSAYQGDGYTF,TRBJ1-2,TRBV29-1,-,11,TRBD1
TGTGCCAGCAGTGAAGCCCCCTGGAGGCTCCCGGGGCAGTACTTC,CASSEAPWRLPGQYF,TRBJ2-7,TRBV6-1,-,15,-
TGTGCCAGCAGTTCACACCGGACAGCTGGAAACACCATATATTTT,CASSSHRTAGNTIYF,TRBJ1-3,TRBV6-6,-,15,-
TGTGCCAGCAGCACGGGACAGGGGGCTAGGGATGAGCAGTTCTTC,CASSTGQGARDEQFF,TRBJ2-1,TRBV7-9,-,15,TRBD1
TGTGCCAGTAGTTACGACCGATATCAGCCCCAGCATTTT,CASSYDRYQPQHF,TRBJ1-5,TRBV19,-,13,-
TGTGCCAGCAGCCGTGCGGGAGGAGGAAATGAGCAGTTCTTC,CASSRAGGGNEQFF,TRBJ2-1,TRBV28,-,14,TRBD2
TGTGCCAGCAGCTGGGGGGGGTTCGCAGATACGCAGTATTTT,CASSWGGFADTQYF,TRBJ2-3,TRBV7-9,-,14,TRBD2
TGTGCCAGCAGTGAGGCCAGGGGTTCACCCCTCCACTTT,CASSEARGSPLHF,TRBJ1-6,TRBV6-4,-,13,-
TGTGCCAGCACGAGGGCCCCTAGCACAGATACGCAGTATTTT,CASTRAPSTDTQYF,TRBJ2-3,TRBV6-5,-,14,-
TGTGCCAGCTCACCTGTCACGGGGGAAGAGACCCAGTACTTC,CASSPVTGEETQYF,TRBJ2-5,TRBV18,medium-sized,14,-